The 16 T cell receptor beta chains in this list originate from one sample, sequenced in a study of T cell responses to AZD1222 COVID-19 vaccine. Profiling relied on immunoSEQ multiplex PCR, and the TCRdb table lists in-frame clones only, not all of them. The sample contains 150,000 or so clones, approximately 90% of which appear only once. The sample in question was peripheral blood, obtained on day 0 of AZD1222 vaccination. The receptors derive from an adult in good health.

The CDR3 nucleotides are TGCGCCAGCAGCCAGGGCCGGGACAGGGCGCAGCCCCAGCATTTT. This translates into CASSQGRDRAQPQHF. The V gene is TRBV4-3, the J gene TRBJ1-5; 9 positions match TRBD1. This CDR3 region has 15 residues. V shed 3 bases and J 7 bases; nucleotides not matched to a gene: 7. The germline V gene encodes CDR1 LGHNA and CDR2 YSLEER.

The rearrangement links TRBV9 to TRBJ2-7; 8 nucleotides match TRBD1. The CDR3 sequence is 14 residues long. Germline CDR1 SGDLS, CDR2 YYNGEE. V was pared by 4 bases and J by 7 bases, with 10 bases of the junction left unmatched. The CDR3 loop is CASSPGTGAREQYF. CDR3 DNA sequence: TGTGCCAGCAGCCCCGGGACAGGTGCCAGGGAGCAGTACTTC. Filled out from reference TRBV9 and TRBJ2-7, the complete variable domain reads DSGVTQTPKHLITATGQRVTLRCSPRSGDLSVYWYQQSLDQGLQFLIQYYNGEERAKGNILERFSAQQFPDLHSELNLSSLELGDSALYFCASSPGTGAREQYFGPGTRLTVT.

The rearrangement uses TRBV5-6 and TRBJ1-4; D is unclear. CDR3 length: 13 residues. The germline V and J ends were trimmed by 6 bases and 4 bases, with 10 bases remaining between them. The germline CDR1 and CDR2 sequences are SGHDT and YYEEEE. The CDR3 region has the DNA TGTGCCAGCAACGGACGATTTAATGAAAAACTGTTTTTT. It yields the protein CASNGRFNEKLFF. Together with reference TRBV5-6 and TRBJ1-4, the CDR3 gives the full variable domain: DAGVTQSPTHLIKTRGQQVTLRCSPKSGHDTVSWYQQALGQGPQFIFQYYEEEERQRGNFPDRFSGHQFPNYSSELNVNALLLGDSALYLCASNGRFNEKLFFGSGTQLSVL.

This chain uses TRBV19 with TRBJ1-5; D is perhaps TRBD1 (6 bases). The V and J ends lost 1 base and 2 bases respectively, with 12 bases between them. Germline lookup yields CDR1 LNHDA and CDR2 SQIVND (reference sequence). This CDR3 region has 16 residues. The CDR3 sequence: CASSIVGGRGNQPQHF. The CDR3 coding sequence is TGTGCCAGTAGTATAGTAGGGGGTAGAGGCAATCAGCCCCAGCATTTT.

The rearrangement uses TRBV9 and TRBJ2-1; TRBD2 aligns across 14 bases. The germline CDR1 and CDR2 sequences are SGDLS and YYNGEE. The CDR3 sequence is 15 residues long. With V trimmed by 3 bases and J by 9 bases, 5 bases remained unmatched. CDR3 amino acids: CASSDGTSGGLEQFF. CDR3 nucleotide sequence: TGTGCCAGCAGCGACGGGACTAGCGGGGGTCTTGAGCAGTTCTTC.

V is TRBV5-1 and J is TRBJ1-2; D ambiguous. Germline CDR1 SGHRS, CDR2 YFSETQ. CDR3 size: 14 residues. The germline V and J ends were trimmed by 4 bases and 4 bases, with 14 bases remaining between them. CDR3 region: CASSPGGDRYGYTF. DNA of the CDR3: TGCGCCAGCAGCCCCGGTGGAGACCGCTATGGCTACACCTTC.

This chain connects TRBV18 to TRBJ2-7, with D unresolved. The CDR3 has 16 amino acids. Looked up from germline, CDR1 is KGHSH and CDR2 is LQKENI. The V end lost 0 bases, the J end lost 0 bases, and 12 bases lay between the germline ends. CDR3 protein: CASSPPIHEPSYEQYF. In nucleotides, the CDR3 is TGTGCCAGCTCACCACCGATACACGAACCCTCCTACGAGCAGTACTTC.

The chain has TRBV28 and TRBJ1-1, with 10 positions matching TRBD1. V lost 4 bases to trimming and J lost 5 bases; unmatched junction nucleotides: 7. The CDR3 totals 15 residues. Germline values: CDR1 MDHEN, CDR2 SYDVKM. The CDR3 DNA is TGTGCCAGCAGTTCAACGGGACAGGGGTGGACTGAAGCTTTCTTT. Translation: CASSSTGQGWTEAFF.

The chain is built from TRBV7-8 and TRBJ2-7, with 9 bases identical to TRBD1. This CDR3 region has 18 residues. V shed 1 base, J shed 3 bases, and the junction held 13 bases outside the gene matches. The germline gives CDR1 SGHVS, CDR2 FQNEAQ. The CDR3 region has the DNA TGTGCCAGCAGCTTAGAGATCTTAGGACAGGGGCCCCTCTACGAGCAGTACTTC. This gives the protein CASSLEILGQGPLYEQYF.

The sample holds a few counts of this clone. The rearrangement uses TRBV19 and TRBJ1-2; perhaps TRBD1 as D (5 bases). The CDR3 is 14 amino acids. Trimming shortened V by 1 base and J by 9 bases, and 15 bases separated the two germline ends. Germline V gives CDR1 LNHDA, CDR2 SQIVND (reference sequence). The CDR3 loop is CASSIASNGARYTF. In nucleotides, the CDR3 is TGTGCCAGTAGTATAGCGTCGAACGGGGCCCGCTACACCTTC.

CDR3 residues: CASSIPDYGYTF. The CDR3 DNA reads TGTGCCAGTAGTATCCCCGACTATGGCTACACCTTC. This chain uses TRBV19 with TRBJ1-2; D unclear. V lost 3 bases and J lost 3, with 5 bases in between. The germline V gene has CDR1 LNHDA and CDR2 SQIVND (reference sequence). The CDR3 loop spans 12 amino acids.

A few counts support this clone. The V call is TRBV5-1, the J call TRBJ2-3; D might be TRBD1 (5 bases). V was pared by 0 bases and J by 4 bases, with 9 bases between. This CDR3 has 14 residues. Germline V gives CDR1 SGHRS, CDR2 YFSETQ. The CDR3 DNA sequence: TGCGCCAGCAGCTTGGGACAGCGCTCAGATACGCAGTATTTT. Protein sequence: CASSLGQRSDTQYF.

The gene calls are TRBV6-5 and TRBJ1-1, with 7 positions matching TRBD1. V trimming: 5 bases; J trimming: 1 base; junction bases outside the gene matches: 4. CDR1 is MNHEY and CDR2 is SVGAGI in the germline V gene. The CDR3 is 14 residues long. CDR3 region: CASSRQGSNTEAFF. CDR3 nucleotide sequence: TGTGCCAGCAGTCGACAGGGATCGAACACTGAAGCTTTCTTT.

The rearrangement joins TRBV7-2 to TRBJ1-2, with D perhaps matching TRBD1 (5 bases). From germline, CDR1 is SGHTA and CDR2 FQGNSA. Trimming took off 3 bases at V and 1 base at J, with 12 bases between the two ends. This CDR3 comprises 15 residues. CDR3 sequence (DNA): TGTGCCAGCAGCTTTGACCGACAGAATAACTATGGCTACACCTTC. Translation: CASSFDRQNNYGYTF.

The count of this clone is one. The V gene is TRBV18, the J gene TRBJ2-1, with TRBD2 as a possible D gene (6 bases). CDR3 size: 17 residues. The ends were cut back, 0 bases at V and 0 bases at J, with 12 bases in the middle. The V gene's germline CDR1 is KGHSH and CDR2 LQKENI. Here the CDR3 DNA reads TGTGCCAGCTCACCACCGTTGGGGGGTAGCTCCTACAATGAGCAGTTCTTC. This translates into CASSPPLGGSSYNEQFF.

This clone was detected only once. The CDR3 DNA sequence: TGTGCCAGCAGTCTCCTGACTAGGGGTGGGCGCGAGCAGTACTTC. It yields the protein CASSLLTRGGREQYF. The V and J genes are TRBV27 and TRBJ2-7, with D possibly matching TRBD2 (6 bases). Germline V lookup: CDR1 MNHEY, CDR2 SMNVEV (reference sequence). Deletions cut 5 bases from V and 6 bases from J, with 20 bases between. The CDR3 runs to 15 residues.